By sample share, the clone carrying this T cell receptor (beta chain) is medium-sized. Its target is unknown. The gene names given are mouse names. The read falls 4 residues short of the CDR3 end, and the missing part is taken from the germline J gene. J gave up 2 bases and V 6 bases, and 3 bases lay outside the gene matches. This CDR3 has 14 residues. Germline V gene lookup returns CDR1 MNHDT and CDR2 YYDKIL. These data originate in a study of CD8+ T cells in alopecia areata. Whole-study context: Skin from approximately 6-12-month-old C3H/HeJ graft donors with spontaneous alopecia went to roughly 6-10-week-old female C3H/HeJ mice.

Pooled cutaneous lymph node cells were sorted using CD4, CD8alpha, NKG2D, NKG2ACE and other markers. The study, taken as a whole, reports: The study found higher clonality in lesional than normal scalp, especially in alopecia totalis/universalis. Scalp sample data also include resident alphabeta T cells from normal skin.

cDNA serving as the sequencing template came from extracted, reverse transcribed RNA. Profiled with immunoSEQ multiplex PCR; TCRdb holds only in-frame clones, not every one. Listed for the sample are over 8,500 clones, none seen a single time. The chain has TRBV17 and TRBJ2-7; 11 bases are shared with TRBD2. Specimen: CD8+ T cells sorted from a lymph node. This receptor was taken from a C3H/HeJ mouse with alopecia areata. The MHC haplotype of this mouse line is H2-k. CDR3 in amino acids: CASSPGLGAYEQYF. Partial CDR3 DNA: TGTGCTAGCAGCCCGGGACTGGGGGCCTAT. Based on the CDR3 plus reference TRBV17 and TRBJ2-7, the full variable domain is DTTVKQNPRYKLARVGKPVNLICSQTMNHDTMYWYQKKPNQAPKLLLFYYDKILNREADTFEKFQSSRPNNSFCSLYIGSAGLEYSAMYLCASSPGLGAYEQYFGPGTRLTVL.